This TCR beta chain was profiled in a study of shared clonotypes between healthy human individuals. Study-level points and caveats: Naive CD4 clonotype sharing across several donors was around 5.5%.

Concerning this clone itself: What it binds is not known. A read error may be the cause here, since a much bigger clone is one base away. Additional DNA sequences in this sample encode the identical CDR3.

Produced via immunoSEQ multiplex PCR; TCRdb's table is partial and in-frame only. In the table there are about 1.1 million clones, approximately 75% of which are singletons. Germline values: CDR1 MDHEN, CDR2 SYDVKM. The CDR3 consists of 12 residues. V was trimmed by 1 base and J by 2 bases, leaving 1 base between them. The rearrangement links TRBV28 to TRBJ2-3; no clear D. Sequencing was done on a sample of memory CD4+ T cells from PBMCs. Subset described: CD45RA-negative fraction. The source is a young man in good health. Some clones in this sample may be carry-over from other donors' samples. CDR3 sequence reads: CASSLFTDTQYF. In DNA form, the CDR3 reads TGTGCCAGCAGTTTATTCACAGATACGCAGTATTTT. Full variable domain (remainder filled in from reference TRBV28 and TRBJ2-3): DVKVTQSSRYLVKRTGEKVFLECVQDMDHENMFWYRQDPGLGLRLIYFSYDVKMKEKGDIPEGYSVSREKKERFSLILESASTNQTSMYLCASSLFTDTQYFGPGTRLTVL.